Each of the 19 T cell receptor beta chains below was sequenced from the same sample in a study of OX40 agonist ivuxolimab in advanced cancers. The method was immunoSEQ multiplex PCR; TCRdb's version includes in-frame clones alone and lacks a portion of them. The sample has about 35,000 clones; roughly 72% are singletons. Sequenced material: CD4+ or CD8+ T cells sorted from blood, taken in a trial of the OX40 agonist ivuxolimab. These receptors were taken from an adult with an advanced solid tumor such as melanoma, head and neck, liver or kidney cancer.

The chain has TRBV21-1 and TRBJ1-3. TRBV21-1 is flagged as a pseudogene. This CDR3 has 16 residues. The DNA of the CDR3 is TGTGCCAGCAGCCACCCCCGAGGGGATTCTGGAAACACCATATATTTT. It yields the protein CASSHPRGDSGNTIYF.

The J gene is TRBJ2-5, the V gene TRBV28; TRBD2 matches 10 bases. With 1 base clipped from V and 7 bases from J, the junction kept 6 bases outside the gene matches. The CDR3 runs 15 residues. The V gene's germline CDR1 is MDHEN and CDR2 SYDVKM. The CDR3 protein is CASSLSSGGLGTQYF. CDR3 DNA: TGTGCCAGCAGTTTATCTAGCGGGGGATTGGGGACCCAGTACTTC.

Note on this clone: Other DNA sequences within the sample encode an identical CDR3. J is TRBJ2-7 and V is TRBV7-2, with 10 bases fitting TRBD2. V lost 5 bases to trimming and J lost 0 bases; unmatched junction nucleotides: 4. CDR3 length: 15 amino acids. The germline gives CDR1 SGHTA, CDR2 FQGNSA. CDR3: CASSLSGGSSYEQYV. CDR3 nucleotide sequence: TGTGCCAGCAGCCTTAGCGGGGGGAGCTCCTACGAGCAGTACGTC.

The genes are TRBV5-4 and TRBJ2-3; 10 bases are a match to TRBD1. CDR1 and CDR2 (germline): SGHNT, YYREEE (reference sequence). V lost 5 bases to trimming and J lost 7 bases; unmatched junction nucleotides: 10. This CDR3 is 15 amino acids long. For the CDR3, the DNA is TGTGCCAGCAGTTTCGACAGGGGGCACTCTTATACGCAGTATTTT. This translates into CASSFDRGHSYTQYF.

The DNA for the CDR3 is TGTGCCAGCAGCCAAGATCATCCAGGGGGTAACTATGGCTACACCTTC. As protein: CASSQDHPGGNYGYTF. This chain joins TRBV4-2 and TRBJ1-2; 7 nucleotides agree with TRBD1. Germline V gives CDR1 LGHNA, CDR2 YNFKEQ. This CDR3 is built from 16 residues. J gave up 1 base and V 0 bases, and 5 bases lay outside the gene matches.

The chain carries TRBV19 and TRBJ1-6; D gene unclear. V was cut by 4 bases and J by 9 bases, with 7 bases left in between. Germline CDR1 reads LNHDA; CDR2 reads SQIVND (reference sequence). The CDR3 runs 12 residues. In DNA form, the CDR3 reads TGTGCCAGTAGTAGCCTGCGTTCACCCCTCCACTTT. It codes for CASSSLRSPLHF.

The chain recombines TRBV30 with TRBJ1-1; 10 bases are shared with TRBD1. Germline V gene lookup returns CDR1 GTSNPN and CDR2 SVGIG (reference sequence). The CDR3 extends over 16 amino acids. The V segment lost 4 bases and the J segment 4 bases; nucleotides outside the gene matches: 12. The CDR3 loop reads CAWKVRDRGYGTEAFF. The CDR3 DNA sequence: TGTGCCTGGAAAGTACGGGACAGGGGATATGGCACTGAAGCTTTCTTT.

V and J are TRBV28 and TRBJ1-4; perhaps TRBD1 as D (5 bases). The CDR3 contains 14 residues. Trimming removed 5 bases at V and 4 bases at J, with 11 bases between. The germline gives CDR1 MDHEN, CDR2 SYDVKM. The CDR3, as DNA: TGTGCCAGCAGTGACAGAGGACTTAATGAAAAACTGTTTTTT. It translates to CASSDRGLNEKLFF.

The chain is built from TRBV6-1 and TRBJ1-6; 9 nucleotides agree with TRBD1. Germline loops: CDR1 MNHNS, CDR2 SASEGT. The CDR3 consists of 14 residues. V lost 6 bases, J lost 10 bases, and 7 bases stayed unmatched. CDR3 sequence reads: CASSRDRDRSPLHF. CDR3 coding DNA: TGTGCCAGCAGCCGGGACAGGGACAGATCACCCCTCCACTTT.

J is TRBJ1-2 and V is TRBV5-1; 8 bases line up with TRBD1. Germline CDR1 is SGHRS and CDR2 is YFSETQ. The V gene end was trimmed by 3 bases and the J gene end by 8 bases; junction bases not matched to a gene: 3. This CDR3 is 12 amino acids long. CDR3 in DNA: TGCGCCAGCAGCTGGACAGGGTCCGGCTACACCTTC. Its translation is CASSWTGSGYTF.

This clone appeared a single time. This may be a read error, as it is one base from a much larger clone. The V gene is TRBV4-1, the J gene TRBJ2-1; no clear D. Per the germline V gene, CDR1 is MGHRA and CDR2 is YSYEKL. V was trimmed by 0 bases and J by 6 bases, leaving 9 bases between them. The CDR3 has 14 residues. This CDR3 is CASSQESGINEQFF. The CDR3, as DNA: TGCGCCAGCAGCCAAGAATCGGGTATCAATGAGCAGTTCTTC.

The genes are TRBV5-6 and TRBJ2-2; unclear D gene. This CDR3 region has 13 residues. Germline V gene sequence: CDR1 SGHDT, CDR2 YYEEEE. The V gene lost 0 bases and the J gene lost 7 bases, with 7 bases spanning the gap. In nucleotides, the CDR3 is TGTGCCAGCAGCTTGGCCGGGTTCGGGGAGCTGTTTTTT. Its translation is CASSLAGFGELFF.

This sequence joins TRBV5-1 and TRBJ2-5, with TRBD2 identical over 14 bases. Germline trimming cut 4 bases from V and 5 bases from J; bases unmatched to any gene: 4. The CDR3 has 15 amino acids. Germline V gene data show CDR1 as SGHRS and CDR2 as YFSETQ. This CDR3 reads CASSSWTSGGETQYF. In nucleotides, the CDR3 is TGCGCCAGCAGCAGCTGGACTAGCGGGGGGGAGACCCAGTACTTC.

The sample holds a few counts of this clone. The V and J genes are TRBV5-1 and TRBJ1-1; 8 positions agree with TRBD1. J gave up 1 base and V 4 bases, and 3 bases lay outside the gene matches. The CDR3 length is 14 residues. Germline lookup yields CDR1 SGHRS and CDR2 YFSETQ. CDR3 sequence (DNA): TGCGCCAGCAGCCCAGGGGGCTCGAACACTGAAGCTTTCTTT. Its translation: CASSPGGSNTEAFF.

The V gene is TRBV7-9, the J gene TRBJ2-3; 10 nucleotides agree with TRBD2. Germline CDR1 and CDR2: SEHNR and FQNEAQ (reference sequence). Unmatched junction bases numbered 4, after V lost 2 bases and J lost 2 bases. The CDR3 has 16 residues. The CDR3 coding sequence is TGTGCCAGCAGCTTACTAGCGGGGGCCAACACAGATACGCAGTATTTT. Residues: CASSLLAGANTDTQYF.

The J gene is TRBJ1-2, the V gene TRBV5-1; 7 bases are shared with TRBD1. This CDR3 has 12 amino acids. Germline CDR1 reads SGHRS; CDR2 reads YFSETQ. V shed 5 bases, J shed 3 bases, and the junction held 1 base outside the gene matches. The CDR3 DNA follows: TGCGCCAGCAGAGGACAGGACTATGGCTACACCTTC. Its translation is CASRGQDYGYTF. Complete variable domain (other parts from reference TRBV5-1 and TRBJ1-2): KAGVTQTPRYLIKTRGQQVTLSCSPISGHRSVSWYQQTPGQGLQFLFEYFSETQRNKGNFPGRFSGRQFSNSRSEMNVSTLELGDSALYLCASRGQDYGYTFGSGTRLTVV.

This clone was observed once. CDR3 region: CASSQARTYEETQYF. The CDR3 coding sequence is TGTGCCAGCAGCCAGGCTCGGACATACGAAGAGACCCAGTACTTC. This chain connects TRBV7-9 to TRBJ2-5; TRBD1 is a possible D gene (5 bases). Germline CDR1 is SEHNR and CDR2 is FQNEAQ (reference sequence). Trimming stripped 5 bases from V and 3 bases from J, with 16 bases between. The CDR3 length is 15 residues.

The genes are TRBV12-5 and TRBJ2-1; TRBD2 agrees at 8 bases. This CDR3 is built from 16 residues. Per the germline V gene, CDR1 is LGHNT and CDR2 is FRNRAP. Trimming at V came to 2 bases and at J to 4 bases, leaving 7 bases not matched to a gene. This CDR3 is CASGLSPSGGYNEQFF. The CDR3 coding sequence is TGTGCTAGTGGTTTGTCCCCAAGCGGGGGTTACAATGAGCAGTTCTTC. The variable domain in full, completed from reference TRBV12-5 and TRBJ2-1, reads DARVTQTPRHKVTEMGQEVTMRCQPILGHNTVFWYRQTMMQGLELLAYFRNRAPLDDSGMPKDRFSAEMPDATLATLKIQPSEPRDSAVYFCASGLSPSGGYNEQFFGPGTRLTVL.

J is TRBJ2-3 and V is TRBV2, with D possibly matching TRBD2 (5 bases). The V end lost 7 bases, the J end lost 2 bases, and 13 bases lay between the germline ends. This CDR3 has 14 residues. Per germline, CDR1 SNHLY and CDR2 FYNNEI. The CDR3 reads CASKEGSFTDTQYF. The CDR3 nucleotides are TGTGCCAGCAAAGAGGGCTCTTTCACAGATACGCAGTATTTT.